A selection of T cell receptor beta chains follows, all from one sample in a study of OX40 agonist ivuxolimab in advanced cancers. Sequenced by immunoSEQ multiplex PCR; TCRdb stores in-frame clones only, minus some. The data show about 76,000 clones, 70% to 90% seen once. The sample in question was CD4+ or CD8+ T cells sorted from blood, obtained in a trial of the OX40 agonist ivuxolimab. The receptor source for this set is an adult with an advanced solid tumor such as melanoma, head and neck, liver or kidney cancer. The CDR3 runs from the conserved cysteine through the conserved F or W. A D gene is named only where the DNA matches it firmly. Size values are once, few and many counts, or a class for expanded clones, and some rows have none.

D,size,J,length,V,DNA,CDR3
.,few,TRBJ2-3,15,TRBV9,TGTGCCAGCAGCCCCTTTACGGGCAACACAGATACGCAGTATTTT,CASSPFTGNTDTQYF
.,.,TRBJ1-4,14,TRBV9,TGTGCCAGCAGCGAGGGGGGGATCGGTGAAAAACTGTTTTTT,CASSEGGIGEKLFF
.,.,TRBJ2-2,14,TRBV7-2,TGTGCCAGCAGCTTATACAGGGCCGGCGGGGAGCTGTTTTTT,CASSLYRAGGELFF
.,.,TRBJ2-3,16,TRBV9,TGTGCCAGCAGCGTATCTGGCGGGATAAGCACAGATACGCAGTATTTT,CASSVSGGISTDTQYF
TRBD1,.,TRBJ2-1,16,TRBV5-1,TGCGCCAGCAGCTTGGTGGGACAGGGTCGCGACAATGAGCAGTTCTTC,CASSLVGQGRDNEQFF
.,.,TRBJ1-2,14,TRBV7-8,TGTGCCAGCAGCTTAGAAACAGGCTCAGATGGCTACACCTTC,CASSLETGSDGYTF
.,.,TRBJ1-5,16,TRBV15,TGTGCCACCAGCAGAGATCTGGGGGGGGCGAATCAGCCCCAGCATTTT,CATSRDLGGANQPQHF
TRBD1,once,TRBJ1-2,14,TRBV9,TGTGCCAGCAGCCCCCGGGACAGAAACTATGGCTACACCTTC,CASSPRDRNYGYTF
TRBD1,.,TRBJ1-5,15,TRBV4-2,TGTGCCAGCAGAGCGACAGGGGACCTCAATCAGCCCCAGCATTTT,CASRATGDLNQPQHF
.,once,TRBJ1-1,17,TRBV11-2,TGTGCCAGCAGCTTAGAAGGCAGGGAGGGACTTAACACTGAAGCTTTCTTT,CASSLEGREGLNTEAFF
.,.,TRBJ1-1,11,TRBV19,TGTGCCAGTAGTTCTAACACTGAAGCTTTCTTT,CASSSNTEAFF
.,.,TRBJ2-7,15,TRBV7-9,TGTGCCAGCACCGAAGATCAGGGACCGAGATACGAGCAGTACTTC,CASTEDQGPRYEQYF
.,.,TRBJ2-2,14,TRBV18,TGTGCCAGCTCATTACAAACAGGGACCGGGGAGCTGTTTTTT,CASSLQTGTGELFF
.,.,TRBJ1-1,12,TRBV18,TGTGCCAGCTCACAGGGGAACACTGAAGCTTTCTTT,CASSQGNTEAFF
.,.,TRBJ2-1,16,TRBV7-3,TGTGCCAGCAGCTTACGTGTGGGGGCCAATTACAATGAGCAGTTCTTC,CASSLRVGANYNEQFF
TRBD1,.,TRBJ1-1,15,TRBV4-1,TGCGCCAGCAGCCAGGACAGGGGGCTGGCCACTGAAGCTTTCTTT,CASSQDRGLATEAFF
TRBD2,.,TRBJ2-1,16,TRBV7-2,TGTGCCAGCAGTCCAAGGGCGGGGGAAGGCTACAATGAGCAGTTCTTC,CASSPRAGEGYNEQFF
.,.,TRBJ2-1,12,TRBV6-1,TGTGCCAGCAGGGGGGCGTACAATGAGCAGTTCTTC,CASRGAYNEQFF
.,.,TRBJ2-2,14,TRBV7-7,TGTGCCAGCAGCTTAGGGACAGAGCACGGGGAGCTGTTTTTT,CASSLGTEHGELFF
TRBD1,.,TRBJ2-5,15,TRBV5-1,TGCGCCAGCAGCCCACAGGGGTTAGGCCAAGAGACCCAGTACTTC,CASSPQGLGQETQYF
.,.,TRBJ2-1,14,TRBV6-1,TGTGCCAGCAGTGAAGCGGGAGCGGCCTATGAGCAGTTCTTC,CASSEAGAAYEQFF
TRBD2,.,TRBJ2-5,16,TRBV19,TGTGCCAGTAGTATAACCCCCCGGCGGGGGCAAGAGACCCAGTACTTC,CASSITPRRGQETQYF
.,.,TRBJ2-5,15,TRBV4-3,TGCGCCAGCAGCCAAGATCCGGGAGTACAAGAGACCCAGTACTTC,CASSQDPGVQETQYF